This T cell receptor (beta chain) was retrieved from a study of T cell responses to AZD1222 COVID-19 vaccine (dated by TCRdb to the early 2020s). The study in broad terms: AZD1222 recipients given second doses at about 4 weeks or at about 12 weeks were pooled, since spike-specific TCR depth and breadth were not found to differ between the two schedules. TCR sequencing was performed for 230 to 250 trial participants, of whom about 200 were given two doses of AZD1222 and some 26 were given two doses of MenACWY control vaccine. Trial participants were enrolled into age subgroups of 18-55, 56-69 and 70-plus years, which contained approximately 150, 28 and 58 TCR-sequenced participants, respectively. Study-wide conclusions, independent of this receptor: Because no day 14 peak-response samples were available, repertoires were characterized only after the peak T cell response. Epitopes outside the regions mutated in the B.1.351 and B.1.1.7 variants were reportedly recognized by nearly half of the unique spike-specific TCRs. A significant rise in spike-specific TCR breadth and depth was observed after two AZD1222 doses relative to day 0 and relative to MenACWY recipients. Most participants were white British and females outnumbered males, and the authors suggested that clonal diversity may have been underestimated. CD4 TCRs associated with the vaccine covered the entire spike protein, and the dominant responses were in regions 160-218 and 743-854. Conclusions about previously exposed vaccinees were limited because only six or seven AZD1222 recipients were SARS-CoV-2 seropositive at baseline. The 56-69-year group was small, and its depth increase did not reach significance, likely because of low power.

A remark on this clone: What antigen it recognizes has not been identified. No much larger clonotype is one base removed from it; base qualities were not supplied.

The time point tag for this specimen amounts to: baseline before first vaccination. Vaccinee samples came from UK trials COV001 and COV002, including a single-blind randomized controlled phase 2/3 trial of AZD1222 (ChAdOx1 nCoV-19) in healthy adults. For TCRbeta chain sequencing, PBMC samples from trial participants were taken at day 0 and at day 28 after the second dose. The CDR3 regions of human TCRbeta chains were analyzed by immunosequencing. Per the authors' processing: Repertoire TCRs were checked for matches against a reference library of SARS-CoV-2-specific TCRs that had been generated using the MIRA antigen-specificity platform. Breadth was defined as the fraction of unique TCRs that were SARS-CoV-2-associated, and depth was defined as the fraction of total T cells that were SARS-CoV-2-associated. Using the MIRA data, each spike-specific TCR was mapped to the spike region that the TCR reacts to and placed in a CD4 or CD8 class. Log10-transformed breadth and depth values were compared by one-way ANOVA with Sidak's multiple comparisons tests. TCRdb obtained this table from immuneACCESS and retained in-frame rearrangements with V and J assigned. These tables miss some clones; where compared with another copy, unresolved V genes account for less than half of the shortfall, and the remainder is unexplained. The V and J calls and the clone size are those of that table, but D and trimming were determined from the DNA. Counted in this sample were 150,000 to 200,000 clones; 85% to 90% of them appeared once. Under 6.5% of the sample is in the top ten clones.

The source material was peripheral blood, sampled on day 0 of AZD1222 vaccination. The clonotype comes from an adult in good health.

The DNA is as follows: TGTGCCAGCAGCCCCGGGACTAGCGCCTTTGGCACAGATACGCAGTATTTT. Its protein is CASSPGTSAFGTDTQYF. Here the chain combines TRBV2 and TRBJ2-3, with TRBD2 matching 10 junction bases. Counted from cysteine to phenylalanine, this CDR3 has 17 amino acids. Only CDR3 DNA is held: 51 bases, read in frame from base 1. From V the trimming removes 6 bases and from J it removes 1 base, while the gene matches leave 10 bases of the junction unaccounted for. The germline V gene sets CDR1 to SNHLY and CDR2 to FYNNEI. Beyond the CDR3, the reference TRBV2 and TRBJ2-3 genes provide the residues; the full variable domain reads: EPEVTQTPSHQVTQMGQEVILRCVPISNHLYFYWYRQILGQKVEFLVSFYNNEISEKSEIFDDQFSVERPDGSNFTLKIRSTKLEDSAMYFCASSPGTSAFGTDTQYFGPGTRLTVL.